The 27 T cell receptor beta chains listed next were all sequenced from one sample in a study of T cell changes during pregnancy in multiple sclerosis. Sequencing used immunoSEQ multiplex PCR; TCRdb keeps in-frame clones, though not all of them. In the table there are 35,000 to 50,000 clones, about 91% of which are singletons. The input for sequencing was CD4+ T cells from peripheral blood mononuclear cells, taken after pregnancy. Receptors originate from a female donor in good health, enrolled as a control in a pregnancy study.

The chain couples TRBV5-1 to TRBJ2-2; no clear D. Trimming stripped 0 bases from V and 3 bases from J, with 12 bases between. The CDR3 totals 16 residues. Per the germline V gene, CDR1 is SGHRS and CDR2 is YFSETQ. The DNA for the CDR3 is TGCGCCAGCAGCTTGGCCACGAACAGTCACACCGGGGAGCTGTTTTTT. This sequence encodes CASSLATNSHTGELFF. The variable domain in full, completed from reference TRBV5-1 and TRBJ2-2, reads KAGVTQTPRYLIKTRGQQVTLSCSPISGHRSVSWYQQTPGQGLQFLFEYFSETQRNKGNFPGRFSGRQFSNSRSEMNVSTLELGDSALYLCASSLATNSHTGELFFGEGSRLTVL.

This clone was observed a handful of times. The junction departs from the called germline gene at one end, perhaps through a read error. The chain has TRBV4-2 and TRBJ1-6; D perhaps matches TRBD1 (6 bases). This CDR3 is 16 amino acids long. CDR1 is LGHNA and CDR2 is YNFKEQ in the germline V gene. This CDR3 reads CASSEEGVRQVRPLHF. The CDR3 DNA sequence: TGTGCCAGCAGCGAAGAGGGGGTGCGACAGGTTAGACCCCTCCACTTT.

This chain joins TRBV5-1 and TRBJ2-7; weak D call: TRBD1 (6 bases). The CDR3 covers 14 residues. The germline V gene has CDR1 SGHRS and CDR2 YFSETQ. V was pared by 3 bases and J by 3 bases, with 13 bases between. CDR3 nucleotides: TGCGCCAGCAGCTATCAGGGACAAGACTACGAGCAGTACTTC. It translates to CASSYQGQDYEQYF.

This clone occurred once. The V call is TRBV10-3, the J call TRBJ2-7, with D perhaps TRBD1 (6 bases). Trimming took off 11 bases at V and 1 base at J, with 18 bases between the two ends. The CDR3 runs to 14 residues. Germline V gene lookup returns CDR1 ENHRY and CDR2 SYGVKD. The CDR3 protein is CAVPTQGYSYEQYF. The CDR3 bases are TGTGCCGTCCCGACACAGGGTTATTCCTACGAGCAGTACTTC.

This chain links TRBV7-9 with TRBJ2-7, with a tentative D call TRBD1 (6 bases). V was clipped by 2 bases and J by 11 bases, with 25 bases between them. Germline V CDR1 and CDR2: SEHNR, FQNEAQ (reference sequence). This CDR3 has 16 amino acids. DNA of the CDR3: TGTGCCAGCAGCTTAAGTGGCGTCGGGACAAGAACGGGAAAGTACTTC. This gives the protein CASSLSGVGTRTGKYF. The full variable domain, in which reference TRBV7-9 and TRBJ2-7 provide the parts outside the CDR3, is DTGVSQNPRHKITKRGQNVTFRCDPISEHNRLYWYRQTLGQGPEFLTYFQNEAQLEKSRLLSDRFSAERPKGSFSTLEIQRTEQGDSAMYLCASSLSGVGTRTGKYFGPGTRLTVT.

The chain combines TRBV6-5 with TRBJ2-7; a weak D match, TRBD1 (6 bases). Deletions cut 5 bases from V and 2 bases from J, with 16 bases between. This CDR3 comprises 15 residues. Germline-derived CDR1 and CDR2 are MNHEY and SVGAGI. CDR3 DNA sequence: TGTGCCAGCAGTAAGACAGGAGCAGCTACCTACGAGCAGTACTTC. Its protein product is CASSKTGAATYEQYF.

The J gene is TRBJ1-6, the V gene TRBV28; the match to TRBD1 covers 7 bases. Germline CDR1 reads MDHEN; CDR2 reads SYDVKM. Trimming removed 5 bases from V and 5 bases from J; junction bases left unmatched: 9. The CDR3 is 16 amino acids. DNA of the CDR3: TGTGCCAGCAGTCTTAGAAGACAGGGCCATAATTCACCCCTCCACTTT. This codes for CASSLRRQGHNSPLHF.

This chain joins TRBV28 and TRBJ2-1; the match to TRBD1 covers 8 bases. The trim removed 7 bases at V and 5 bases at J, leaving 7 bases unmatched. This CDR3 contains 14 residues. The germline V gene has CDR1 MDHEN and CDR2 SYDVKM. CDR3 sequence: CASTQGARNNEQFF. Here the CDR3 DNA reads TGTGCCAGCACTCAGGGGGCGCGGAACAATGAGCAGTTCTTC. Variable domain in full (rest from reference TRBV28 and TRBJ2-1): DVKVTQSSRYLVKRTGEKVFLECVQDMDHENMFWYRQDPGLGLRLIYFSYDVKMKEKGDIPEGYSVSREKKERFSLILESASTNQTSMYLCASTQGARNNEQFFGPGTRLTVL.

CDR3 sequence reads: CASSLVTGGPQHF. CDR3 sequence (DNA): TGTGCCAGCAGCTTAGTTACGGGGGGTCCCCAGCATTTT. The rearrangement joins TRBV7-9 to TRBJ1-5; D may be TRBD1 (5 bases). Trimming removed 1 base at V and 10 bases at J, with 11 bases between. The CDR3 spans 13 residues. The germline V gene encodes CDR1 SEHNR and CDR2 FQNEAQ (reference sequence). Supplemented by reference TRBV7-9 and TRBJ1-5, the full variable domain reads DTGVSQNPRHKITKRGQNVTFRCDPISEHNRLYWYRQTLGQGPEFLTYFQNEAQLEKSRLLSDRFSAERPKGSFSTLEIQRTEQGDSAMYLCASSLVTGGPQHFGDGTRLSIL.

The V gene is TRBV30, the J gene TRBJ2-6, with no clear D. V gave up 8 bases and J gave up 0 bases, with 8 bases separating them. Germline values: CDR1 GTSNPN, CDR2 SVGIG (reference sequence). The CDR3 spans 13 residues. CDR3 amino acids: CAGDSSGANVLTF. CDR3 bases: TGTGCCGGCGACTCCTCTGGGGCCAACGTCCTGACTTTC.

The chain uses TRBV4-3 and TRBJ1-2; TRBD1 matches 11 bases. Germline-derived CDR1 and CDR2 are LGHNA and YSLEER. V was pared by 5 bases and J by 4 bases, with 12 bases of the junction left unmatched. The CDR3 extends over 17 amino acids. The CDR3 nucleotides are TGCGCCAGCAGCACGGGAGGGACAGGGGGACCTAGCTATGGCTACACCTTC. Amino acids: CASSTGGTGGPSYGYTF.

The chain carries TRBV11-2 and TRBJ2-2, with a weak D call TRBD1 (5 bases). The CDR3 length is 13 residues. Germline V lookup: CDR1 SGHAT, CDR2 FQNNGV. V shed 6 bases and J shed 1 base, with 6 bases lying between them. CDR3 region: CASRQGNTGELFF. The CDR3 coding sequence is TGTGCCAGCAGGCAGGGGAACACCGGGGAGCTGTTTTTT. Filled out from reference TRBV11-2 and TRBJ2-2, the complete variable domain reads EAGVAQSPRYKIIEKRQSVAFWCNPISGHATLYWYQQILGQGPKLLIQFQNNGVVDDSQLPKDRFSAERLKGVDSTLKIQPAKLEDSAVYLCASRQGNTGELFFGEGSRLTVL.

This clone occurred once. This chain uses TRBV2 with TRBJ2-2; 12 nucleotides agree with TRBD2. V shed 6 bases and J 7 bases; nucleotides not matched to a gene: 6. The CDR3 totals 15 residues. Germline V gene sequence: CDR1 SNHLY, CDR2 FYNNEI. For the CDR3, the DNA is TGTGCCAGCAGAGTAACTAGCGGGGGGAGCGGGGAGCTGTTTTTT. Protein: CASRVTSGGSGELFF.

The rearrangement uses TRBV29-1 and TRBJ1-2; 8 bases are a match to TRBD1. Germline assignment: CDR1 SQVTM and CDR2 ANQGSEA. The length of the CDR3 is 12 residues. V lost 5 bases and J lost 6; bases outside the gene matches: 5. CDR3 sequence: CSVSLTGDGYTF. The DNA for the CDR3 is TGCAGCGTTTCGTTGACAGGGGATGGCTACACCTTC.

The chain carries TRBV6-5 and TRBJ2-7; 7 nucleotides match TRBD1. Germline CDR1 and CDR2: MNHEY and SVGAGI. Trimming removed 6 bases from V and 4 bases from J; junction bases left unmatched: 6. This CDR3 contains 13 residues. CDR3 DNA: TGTGCCAGCAGCCGCGACAGGGTGTACGAGCAGTACTTC. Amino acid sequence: CASSRDRVYEQYF.

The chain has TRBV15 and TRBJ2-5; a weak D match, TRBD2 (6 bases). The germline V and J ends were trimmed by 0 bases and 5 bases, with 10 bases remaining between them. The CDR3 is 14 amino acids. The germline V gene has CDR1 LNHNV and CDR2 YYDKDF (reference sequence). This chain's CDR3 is CATSRDVGGETQYF. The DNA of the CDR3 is TGTGCCACCAGCAGAGATGTCGGAGGGGAGACCCAGTACTTC.

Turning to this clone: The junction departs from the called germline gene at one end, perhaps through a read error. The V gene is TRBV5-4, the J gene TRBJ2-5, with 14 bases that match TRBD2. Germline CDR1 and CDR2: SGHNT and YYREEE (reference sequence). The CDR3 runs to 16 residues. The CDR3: CASRAGTSGGQGTQYF. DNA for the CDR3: TGTGCCAGCAGGGCCGGGACTAGCGGGGGACAAGGGACCCAGTACTTC.

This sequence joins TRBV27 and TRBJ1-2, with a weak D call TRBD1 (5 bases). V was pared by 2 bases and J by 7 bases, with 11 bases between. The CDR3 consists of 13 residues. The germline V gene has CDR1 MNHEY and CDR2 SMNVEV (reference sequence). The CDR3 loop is CASSLGSGGGYTF. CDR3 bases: TGTGCCAGCAGTTTAGGATCCGGGGGTGGCTACACCTTC.

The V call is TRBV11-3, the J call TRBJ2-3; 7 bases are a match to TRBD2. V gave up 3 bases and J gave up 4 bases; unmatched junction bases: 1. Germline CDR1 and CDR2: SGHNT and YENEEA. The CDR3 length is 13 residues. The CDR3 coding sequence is TGTGCCAGCAGCTTTACTAGCGCAGATACGCAGTATTTT. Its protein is CASSFTSADTQYF.

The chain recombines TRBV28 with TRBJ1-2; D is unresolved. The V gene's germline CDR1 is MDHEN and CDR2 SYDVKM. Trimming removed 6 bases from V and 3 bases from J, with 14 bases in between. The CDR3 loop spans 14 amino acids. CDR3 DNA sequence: TGTGCCAGCAGATTGACACGCCCCGACTATGGCTACACCTTC. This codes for CASRLTRPDYGYTF.

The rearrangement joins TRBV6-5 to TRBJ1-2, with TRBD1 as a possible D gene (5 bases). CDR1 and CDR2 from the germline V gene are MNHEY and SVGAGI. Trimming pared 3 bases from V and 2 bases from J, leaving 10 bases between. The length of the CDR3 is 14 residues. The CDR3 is CASSYWGENYGYTF. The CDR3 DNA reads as TGTGCCAGCAGTTATTGGGGGGAAAACTATGGCTACACCTTC.

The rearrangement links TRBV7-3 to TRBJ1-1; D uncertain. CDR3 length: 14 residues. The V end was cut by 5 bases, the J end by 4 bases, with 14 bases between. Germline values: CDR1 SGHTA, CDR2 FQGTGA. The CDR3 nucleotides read TGTGCCAGCAGCCTCCACGGGGAGGGCACTGAAGCTTTCTTT. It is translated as CASSLHGEGTEAFF.

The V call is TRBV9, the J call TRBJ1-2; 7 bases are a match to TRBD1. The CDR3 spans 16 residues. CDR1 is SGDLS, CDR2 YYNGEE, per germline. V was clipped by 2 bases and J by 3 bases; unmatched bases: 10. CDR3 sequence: CASSVTPGQLHYGYTF. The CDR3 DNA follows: TGTGCCAGCAGCGTCACACCGGGACAGTTGCACTATGGCTACACCTTC.

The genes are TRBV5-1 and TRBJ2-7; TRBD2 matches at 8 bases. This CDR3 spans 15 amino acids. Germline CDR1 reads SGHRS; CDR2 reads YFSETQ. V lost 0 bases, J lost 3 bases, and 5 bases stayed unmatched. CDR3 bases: TGCGCCAGCAGCTTGGGGACTAGCACGGGCTACGAGCAGTACTTC. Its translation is CASSLGTSTGYEQYF.

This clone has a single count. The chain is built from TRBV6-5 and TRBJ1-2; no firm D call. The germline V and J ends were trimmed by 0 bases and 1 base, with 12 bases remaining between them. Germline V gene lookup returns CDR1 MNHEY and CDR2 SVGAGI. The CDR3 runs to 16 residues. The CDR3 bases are TGTGCCAGCAGTTACTCGTCGGCAGACTTTAACTATGGCTACACCTTC. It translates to CASSYSSADFNYGYTF.

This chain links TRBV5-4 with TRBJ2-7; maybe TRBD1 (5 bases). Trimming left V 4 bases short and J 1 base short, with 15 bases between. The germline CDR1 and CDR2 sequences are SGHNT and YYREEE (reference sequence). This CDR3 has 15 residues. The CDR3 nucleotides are TGTGCCAGCAGCCGCAATGACAGATTATCCTACGAGCAGTACTTC. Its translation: CASSRNDRLSYEQYF.

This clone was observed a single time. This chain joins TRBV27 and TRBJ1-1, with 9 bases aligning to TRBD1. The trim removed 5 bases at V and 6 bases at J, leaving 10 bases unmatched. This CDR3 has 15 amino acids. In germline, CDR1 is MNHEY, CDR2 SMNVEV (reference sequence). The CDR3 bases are TGTGCCAGCAGTGCAACCGGGACAGGGTGGTCTGAAGCTTTCTTT. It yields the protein CASSATGTGWSEAFF.